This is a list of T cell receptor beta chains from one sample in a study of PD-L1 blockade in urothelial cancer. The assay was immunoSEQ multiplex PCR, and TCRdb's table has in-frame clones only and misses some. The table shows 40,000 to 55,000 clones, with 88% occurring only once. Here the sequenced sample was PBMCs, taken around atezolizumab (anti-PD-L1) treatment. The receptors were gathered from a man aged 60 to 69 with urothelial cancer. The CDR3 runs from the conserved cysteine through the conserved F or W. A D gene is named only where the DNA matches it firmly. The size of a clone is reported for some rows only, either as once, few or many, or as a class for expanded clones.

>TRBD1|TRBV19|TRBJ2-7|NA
CASSGKQGGLEQYF
TGTGCCAGTAGTGGCAAACAGGGGGGCCTCGAGCAGTACTTC
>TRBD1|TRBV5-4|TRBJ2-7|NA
CASSLGTGQTYEQYF
TGTGCCAGCAGCTTGGGGACAGGTCAGACTTACGAGCAGTACTTC
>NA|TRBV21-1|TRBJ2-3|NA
CASSSQAGERTDTQYF
TGTGCCAGCAGCAGTCAGGCGGGGGAAAGGACAGATACGCAGTATTTT
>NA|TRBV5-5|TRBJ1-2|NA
CASSGRDTTNYGYTF
TGTGCCAGCAGCGGCCGGGACACTACCAACTATGGCTACACCTTC
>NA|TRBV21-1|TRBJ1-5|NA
CASSKSPGRASNQPQHF
TGTGCCAGCAGCAAAAGTCCCGGGAGGGCTAGCAATCAGCCCCAGCATTTT
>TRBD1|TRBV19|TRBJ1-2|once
CASSMGQGHGYTF
TGTGCCAGTAGTATGGGACAGGGGCATGGCTACACCTTC
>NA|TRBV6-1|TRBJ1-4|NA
CASREVATNEKLFF
TGTGCCAGCAGGGAGGTTGCAACTAATGAAAAACTGTTTTTT
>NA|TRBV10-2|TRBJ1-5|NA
CASSEFPGQSSNQPQHF
TGCGCCAGCAGTGAGTTCCCAGGGCAGAGTAGCAATCAGCCCCAGCATTTT
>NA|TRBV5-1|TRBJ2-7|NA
CASSLDTSPREQYF
TGCGCCAGCAGCCTGGATACCTCCCCTCGGGAGCAGTACTTC
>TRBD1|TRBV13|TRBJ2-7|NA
CASSLLTGAISYEQYF
TGTGCCAGCAGCTTACTAACAGGGGCGATCTCCTACGAGCAGTACTTC
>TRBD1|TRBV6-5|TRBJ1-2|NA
CASSYSRTGYYGYTF
TGTGCCAGCAGTTACTCGAGGACAGGGTATTATGGCTACACCTTC
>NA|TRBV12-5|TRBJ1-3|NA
CASGGALRGNTIYF
TGTGCTAGTGGTGGGGCACTCCGAGGAAACACCATATATTTT
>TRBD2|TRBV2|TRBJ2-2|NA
CASSESLAAGELFF
TGTGCCAGCAGTGAGTCGCTAGCGGCCGGGGAGCTGTTTTTT
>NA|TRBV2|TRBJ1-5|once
CASSEVAVNQPQHF
TGTGCCAGCAGTGAAGTGGCGGTAAATCAGCCCCAGCATTTT
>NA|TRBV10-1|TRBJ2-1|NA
CATGQGRELF
TGCGCCACCGGGCAGGGGAGAGAGCTCTTC
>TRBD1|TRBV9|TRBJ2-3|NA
CASSVGQGAADTQYF
TGTGCCAGCAGCGTAGGACAGGGGGCGGCAGATACGCAGTATTTT
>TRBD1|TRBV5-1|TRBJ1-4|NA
CASHPGGAAEKLFF
TGCGCCAGCCACCCAGGGGGCGCGGCTGAAAAACTGTTTTTT
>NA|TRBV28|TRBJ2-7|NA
CASSFTQESYEQYF
TGTGCCAGCAGTTTCACCCAGGAATCCTACGAGCAGTACTTC
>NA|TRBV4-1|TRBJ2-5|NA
CASSQDAPHAQTQYF
TGCGCCAGCAGCCAAGATGCACCCCACGCGCAGACCCAGTACTTC
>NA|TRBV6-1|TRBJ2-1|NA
CASSEAGGIPYNEQFF
TGTGCCAGCAGTGAAGCAGGCGGGATCCCTTACAATGAGCAGTTCTTC
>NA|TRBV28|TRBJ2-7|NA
CASGSLPGSYEQYF
TGTGCCAGCGGATCTCTTCCGGGTTCTTACGAGCAGTACTTC
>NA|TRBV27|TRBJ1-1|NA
CASRPWTGSANTEAFF
TGTGCCAGCAGACCCTGGACGGGATCGGCGAACACTGAAGCTTTCTTT
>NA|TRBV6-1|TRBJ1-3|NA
CASSETSGNTIYF
TGTGCCAGCAGTGAAACTTCTGGAAACACCATATATTTT
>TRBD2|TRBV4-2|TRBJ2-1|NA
CASSQDSGGGNEQFF
TGTGCCAGCAGCCAAGATAGCGGGGGAGGGAATGAGCAGTTCTTC
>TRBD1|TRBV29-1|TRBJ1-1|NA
CSARTGNTEAFF
TGCAGCGCTAGGACAGGGAACACTGAAGCTTTCTTT
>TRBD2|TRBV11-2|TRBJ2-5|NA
CASSYTSGRETQYF
TGTGCCAGCAGCTATACTAGCGGCCGGGAGACCCAGTACTTC
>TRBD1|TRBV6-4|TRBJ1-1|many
CASSDRRGRTEAFF
TGTGCCAGCAGTGACCGCAGGGGGCGCACTGAAGCTTTCTTT
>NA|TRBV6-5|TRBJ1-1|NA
CASSRHDKNTEAFF
TGTGCCAGCAGTCGTCATGACAAGAACACTGAAGCTTTCTTT
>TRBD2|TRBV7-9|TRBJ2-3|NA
CASSRRLAGFSTDTQYF
TGTGCCAGCAGCCGGAGGTTAGCGGGATTTTCCACAGATACGCAGTATTTT
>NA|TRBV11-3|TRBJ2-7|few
CASSPGGQQPSYEQYF
TGTGCCAGCAGCCCAGGCGGGCAACAGCCCTCCTACGAGCAGTACTTC
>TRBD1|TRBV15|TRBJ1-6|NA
CATSRDRGRNSPLHF
TGTGCCACCAGCAGAGACAGGGGGCGAAATTCACCCCTCCACTTT
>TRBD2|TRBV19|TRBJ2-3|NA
CASRNRGASGGRVTDTQYF
TGTGCCAGTAGAAACCGCGGGGCTAGCGGGGGGCGGGTCACAGATACGCAGTATTTT
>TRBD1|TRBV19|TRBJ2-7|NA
CASSGDSATYEQYF
TGTGCCAGTAGTGGGGACAGTGCCACCTACGAGCAGTACTTC
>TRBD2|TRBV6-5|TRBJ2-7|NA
CASSYSMGGVYEQYF
TGTGCCAGCAGTTACTCGATGGGGGGGGTTTACGAGCAGTACTTC
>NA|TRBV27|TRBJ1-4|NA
CASSFWANNEKLFF
TGTGCCAGCAGTTTTTGGGCCAATAATGAAAAACTGTTTTTT